The clone carrying this T cell receptor (beta chain) was recorded many times. Its antigen remains unknown. With the library built for alpha chains, this beta chain is off target and its frequency is not meaningful. Germline lookup yields CDR1 DFQATT and CDR2 SNEGSKA (reference sequence). The CDR3 is made up of 13 amino acids. The V end lost 1 base, the J end lost 6 bases, and 12 bases lay between the germline ends. TCRdb independently ran MiXCR on the 5' RACE reads; one entry per CDR3 protein. The repertoire holds 5,000 to 6,500 distinct CDR3 sequences, with approximately 6.5% as singletons. This entry is derived from a study of spatial heterogeneity in lung cancer. Study results and caveats: Tumoral mutation counts were tracked by counts of expanded intratumoral alpha and beta TCRs. Approximate estimated coverage of tumor T cells amounted to about 7.7% for alpha and approximately 13% for beta chains.

Time point indicated: sample taken at primary tumor resection. The approximately 79 donors had untreated early-stage non-small cell lung cancer. This chain uses TRBV20-1 with TRBJ1-1, with a possible D match to TRBD1 (6 bases). This TCR derives from a female donor with early-stage non-small cell lung cancer. Sequences were derived from lung tumor tissue, sampled at surgery. The CDR3 here is CSARAGGRPEAFF. The CDR3 coding sequence is TGCAGTGCTAGAGCGGGGGGCCGTCCTGAAGCTTTCTTT.